One and the same sample provided the 26 T cell receptor beta chains below, sequenced in a study of cytomegalovirus exposure and HLA in healthy donors. With 60 Vbeta and 13 Jbeta primers, the PCR was carried out. The table came from immunoSEQ multiplex PCR; TCRdb's copy has only in-frame clones and leaves some out. The table has 110,000 to 150,000 clones, roughly 70% seen once. What was sequenced was PBMCs. These receptors originate from a man aged 25 to 40 in good health and CMV-seronegative.

This rearrangement joins TRBV19 to TRBJ2-1; 7 bases are a match to TRBD1. V was clipped by 4 bases and J by 7 bases; unmatched bases: 1. This CDR3 region has 12 residues. Per germline, CDR1 LNHDA and CDR2 SQIVND (reference sequence). CDR3 in amino acids: CASSTQGNEQFF. CDR3 DNA: TGTGCCAGTAGTACACAGGGGAATGAGCAGTTCTTC.

CDR3 nucleotides: TGTGCCAGCGCAGGACAGACGATCTATGGCTACACCTTC. This translates into CASAGQTIYGYTF. V and J are TRBV2 and TRBJ1-2; possible D gene TRBD1, 6 bases. Germline loops: CDR1 SNHLY, CDR2 FYNNEI. This CDR3 has 13 residues. V was shortened by 8 bases and J by 4 bases, with 14 bases between the two germline ends.

The chain is built from TRBV29-1 and TRBJ1-2, with 8 nucleotides matching TRBD1. Germline-derived CDR1 and CDR2 are SQVTM and ANQGSEA. The CDR3 sequence is 13 residues long. The CDR3 DNA reads TGCAGTGTACAAGAACAGGGGGACTATGGCTACACCTTC. This encodes CSVQEQGDYGYTF.

The CDR3, as DNA: TGTGCCAGCAAGACCGGGACAGGCGTTATGAACACTGAAGCTTTCTTT. Translation: CASKTGTGVMNTEAFF. The chain couples TRBV2 to TRBJ1-1, with 8 bases fitting TRBD1. This CDR3 has 16 residues. With V trimmed by 7 bases and J by 0 bases, 10 bases remained unmatched. The germline CDR1 and CDR2 sequences are SNHLY and FYNNEI.

V is TRBV7-2 and J is TRBJ1-1; D gene uncertain. V lost 5 bases, J lost 3 bases, and 13 bases lay in between. The CDR3 totals 14 residues. Germline loops: CDR1 SGHTA, CDR2 FQGNSA. The CDR3 sequence: CASSPQQMDTEAFF. CDR3 sequence (DNA): TGTGCCAGCAGCCCACAACAGATGGACACTGAAGCTTTCTTT.

The chain uses TRBV9 and TRBJ2-7, with D unclear. CDR1 is SGDLS and CDR2 is YYNGEE in the germline V gene. The V end was cut by 0 bases, the J end by 0 bases, with 10 bases between. This CDR3 has 15 amino acids. The DNA for the CDR3 is TGTGCCAGCAGCGTAGCTGGGCCAGGCTCCTACGAGCAGTACTTC. Residues: CASSVAGPGSYEQYF.

The chain recombines TRBV6-5 with TRBJ1-1, with D unclear. Germline V gene sequence: CDR1 MNHEY, CDR2 SVGAGI. V was cut by 0 bases and J by 1 base, with 9 bases left in between. The CDR3 runs 15 residues. CDR3 DNA: TGTGCCAGCAGTTACTCGAGTGCCGGGAACACTGAAGCTTTCTTT. Protein: CASSYSSAGNTEAFF.

The chain combines TRBV29-1 with TRBJ2-3; D is possibly TRBD1 (6 bases). Deletions cut 6 bases from V and 6 bases from J, with 22 bases between. The CDR3 covers 15 residues. Germline-derived CDR1 and CDR2 are SQVTM and ANQGSEA. The CDR3, as DNA: TGCAGCGTGGGGGCCTCCTCGAATGAGGACGATACGCAGTATTTT. Protein sequence: CSVGASSNEDDTQYF.

This clone was seen just once. V usage is TRBV5-4 and J usage is TRBJ1-3, with D tentatively TRBD1 (5 bases). Germline V gene data show CDR1 as SGHNT and CDR2 as YYREEE (reference sequence). The CDR3 runs to 13 residues. The V end was cut by 3 bases, the J end by 8 bases, with 12 bases between. The CDR3 bases are TGTGCCAGCAGCTCAGAAAGGGGCGACACCATATATTTT. Translated: CASSSERGDTIYF.

This clone counts as medium-sized. This chain joins TRBV6-6 and TRBJ1-4, with 7 bases matching TRBD1. V was pared by 6 bases and J by 8 bases, with 12 bases of the junction left unmatched. The CDR3 totals 15 residues. In germline, CDR1 is MNHNY, CDR2 SVGAGI (reference sequence). The CDR3 spells CASRDRVWKEEKLFF. CDR3 in DNA: TGTGCCAGCAGAGACAGGGTGTGGAAAGAAGAAAAACTGTTTTTT.

This sequence joins TRBV6-1 and TRBJ2-2; D not resolved. The CDR3 totals 14 residues. Germline V gene data show CDR1 as MNHNS and CDR2 as SASEGT. V was shortened by 5 bases and J by 3 bases, with 10 bases between the two germline ends. The CDR3 bases are TGTGCCAGCAGTCCTCCCCCTTACACCGGGGAGCTGTTTTTT. Translation: CASSPPPYTGELFF.

This chain uses TRBV14 with TRBJ1-2; D not certain. CDR3 size: 13 residues. Trimming pared 3 bases from V and 2 bases from J, leaving 7 bases between. The germline CDR1 and CDR2 sequences are SGHDN and FVKESK. CDR3 sequence reads: CASSHGGNYGYTF. The CDR3 coding sequence is TGTGCCAGCAGCCACGGCGGGAACTATGGCTACACCTTC.

The chain is built from TRBV14 and TRBJ1-3; D is possibly TRBD1 (6 bases). With 3 bases removed from V and 7 bases from J, the gap between germline ends came to 13 bases. The CDR3 spans 14 residues. Per the germline V gene, CDR1 is SGHDN and CDR2 is FVKESK. CDR3 nucleotides: TGTGCCAGCAGCCATCGGAACAGGGAGAACACCATATATTTT. It encodes CASSHRNRENTIYF.

The CDR3 reads CSVDGGQGGRKLFF. The CDR3 region has the DNA TGCAGCGTTGATGGAGGACAGGGAGGTAGAAAACTGTTTTTT. The chain is built from TRBV29-1 and TRBJ1-4, with 8 positions matching TRBD1. CDR1 is SQVTM, CDR2 ANQGSEA, per germline. The CDR3 extends over 14 amino acids. Trimming took 3 bases from V and 10 from J; bases not matched to a gene: 10. Full variable domain (rest looked up from reference TRBV29-1 and TRBJ1-4): SAVISQKPSRDICQRGTSLTIQCQVDSQVTMMFWYRQQPGQSLTLIATANQGSEATYESGFVIDKFPISRPNLTFSTLTVSNMSPEDSSIYLCSVDGGQGGRKLFFGSGTQLSVL.

The chain combines TRBV28 with TRBJ2-3; D may be TRBD1 (6 bases). Germline values: CDR1 MDHEN, CDR2 SYDVKM. V lost 7 bases to trimming and J lost 0 bases, with 20 bases between them. The CDR3 length is 17 residues. Here the CDR3 DNA reads TGTGCCAGCACGATGAAAAGGGGGACCGGGAGCACAGATACGCAGTATTTT. This gives the protein CASTMKRGTGSTDTQYF.

V and J are TRBV7-9 and TRBJ2-1; 13 nucleotides align to TRBD2. The CDR3 is 17 amino acids. The J segment lost 4 bases and the V segment lost 2 bases, leaving 5 bases of the junction unmatched. From germline, CDR1 is SEHNR and CDR2 FQNEAQ (reference sequence). The CDR3 DNA reads TGTGCCAGCAGCTTAAGGACTAGCGGGGGCCTGTACAATGAGCAGTTCTTC. This translates into CASSLRTSGGLYNEQFF.

The chain has TRBV7-9 and TRBJ2-7; the D gene is possibly TRBD2 (6 bases). The CDR3 has 14 amino acids. V was pared by 2 bases and J by 2 bases, with 10 bases between. Germline CDR1 is SEHNR and CDR2 is FQNEAQ (reference sequence). CDR3 nucleotide sequence: TGTGCCAGCAGCTTAATAGGGACTCCCTACGAGCAGTACTTC. Its translation is CASSLIGTPYEQYF. Supplemented by reference TRBV7-9 and TRBJ2-7, the full variable domain reads DTGVSQNPRHKITKRGQNVTFRCDPISEHNRLYWYRQTLGQGPEFLTYFQNEAQLEKSRLLSDRFSAERPKGSFSTLEIQRTEQGDSAMYLCASSLIGTPYEQYFGPGTRLTVT.

This chain links TRBV29-1 with TRBJ2-7; TRBD2 matches 11 bases. The CDR3 runs 13 residues. CDR1 is SQVTM and CDR2 is ANQGSEA in the germline V gene. V lost 6 bases and J lost 5; bases outside the gene matches: 6. CDR3 nucleotide sequence: TGCAGCGTCGCCGGGACTAGCGGCAACGAGCAGTACTTC. Encoded protein: CSVAGTSGNEQYF.

The V call is TRBV4-1, the J call TRBJ2-7; a possible D gene is TRBD2 (6 bases). Between the trimmed V and J ends, which lost 0 bases and 2 bases, there was a span of 17 bases. CDR1 MGHRA and CDR2 YSYEKL come from the germline V gene. The CDR3 loop spans 17 amino acids. CDR3 nucleotide sequence: TGCGCCAGCAGCCAAGAGAAAGGGGACTCCCTCACCTACGAGCAGTACTTC. It specifies CASSQEKGDSLTYEQYF.

The gene calls are TRBV19 and TRBJ2-4; a weak D match, TRBD2 (7 bases). The CDR3 consists of 19 residues. Germline V gene lookup returns CDR1 LNHDA and CDR2 SQIVND (reference sequence). Trimming shortened V by 1 base and J by 0 bases, and 19 bases separated the two germline ends. CDR3 coding DNA: TGTGCCAGTAGTATAGCCCTAGCGGTTGGGACAATAGCCAAAAACATTCAGTACTTC. This translates into CASSIALAVGTIAKNIQYF.

This sequence joins TRBV27 and TRBJ2-1, with 9 positions matching TRBD1. The CDR3 is 14 amino acids. The germline CDR1 and CDR2 sequences are MNHEY and SMNVEV (reference sequence). The J segment lost 7 bases and the V segment lost 5 bases, leaving 6 bases of the junction unmatched. CDR3 bases: TGTGCCAGCAGTCGGGACAGGGTTTGGAATGAGCAGTTCTTC. It is translated as CASSRDRVWNEQFF.

The chain couples TRBV19 to TRBJ1-5; 9 bases are shared with TRBD1. J was trimmed by 7 bases and V by 6 bases; bases with no gene match: 16. The germline V gene encodes CDR1 LNHDA and CDR2 SQIVND (reference sequence). This CDR3 spans 17 amino acids. DNA of the CDR3: TGTGCCAGTAGACCCCAAGGACAGGGGCTGTTAGGCCAGCCCCAGCATTTT. This translates into CASRPQGQGLLGQPQHF.

V and J are TRBV5-4 and TRBJ1-1; 8 bases are a match to TRBD1. J lost 2 bases, V lost 4 bases, and 4 bases had no gene match. The CDR3 length is 14 residues. Germline V CDR1 and CDR2: SGHNT, YYREEE (reference sequence). CDR3 region: CASSLDRANTEAFF. In nucleotides, the CDR3 is TGTGCCAGCAGCCTGGACAGGGCCAACACTGAAGCTTTCTTT.

The chain recombines TRBV6-1 with TRBJ1-3; the match to TRBD1 covers 8 bases. J was trimmed by 4 bases and V by 7 bases; bases with no gene match: 6. Germline V gene lookup returns CDR1 MNHNS and CDR2 SASEGT. This CDR3 has 14 amino acids. The chain's CDR3 is CASTSDRAGNTIYF. CDR3 sequence (DNA): TGTGCCAGCACCTCGGACAGGGCAGGAAACACCATATATTTT.

This clone has a single count. The chain has TRBV7-9 and TRBJ2-5; 8 bases are shared with TRBD2. CDR3 length: 15 amino acids. Germline lookup yields CDR1 SEHNR and CDR2 FQNEAQ (reference sequence). Trimming took 3 bases from V and 5 from J; bases not matched to a gene: 8. The CDR3 coding sequence is TGTGCCAGCAGCTTTGGACGGGAGGGCCGGGAGACCCAGTACTTC. Its translation: CASSFGREGRETQYF.

This chain joins TRBV19 and TRBJ1-2; D is unresolved. The CDR3 covers 11 residues. Trimming stripped 6 bases from V and 4 bases from J, with 6 bases between. Germline V gene data show CDR1 as LNHDA and CDR2 as SQIVND (reference sequence). As DNA, the CDR3 is TGTGCCAGTAGAGCCGGCTATGGCTACACCTTC. Its translation is CASRAGYGYTF.